This T cell receptor beta chain was retrieved from a study of cytomegalovirus exposure and HLA in healthy donors. Study at large: A previous analysis identified 95 million to 130 million unique TCR beta sequences derived from roughly 180 million T cells. Whole-study results and caveats: Some highly shared sequence variants likely arose as a pipeline artifact.

In regard to this clone: Antigen specificity is unknown.

The PCR used 60 Vbeta and 13 Jbeta primers. Sequencing was performed with immunoSEQ multiplex PCR; in TCRdb, only in-frame clones are kept and a portion is missing. The sample carries about 160,000 clones, approximately 80% recorded once. The V gene lost 6 bases and the J gene lost 3 bases, with 16 bases spanning the gap. Germline CDR1 and CDR2: SGHRS and YFSETQ. The CDR3 spans 14 residues. Sequencing was carried out using PBMCs. This chain uses TRBV5-1 with TRBJ2-7; weak D call: TRBD1 (5 bases). This clonotype originated in a male donor in good health and CMV-seropositive. CDR3 sequence (DNA): TGCGCCAGCACGCCAGGGCAGCCAGGCTACGAGCAGTACTTC. Its translation: CASTPGQPGYEQYF.